This is a list of T cell receptor beta chains from one sample in a study of shared clonotypes between healthy human individuals. Profiled with immunoSEQ multiplex PCR; TCRdb holds only in-frame clones, not every one. The sample includes around 2.1 million clones, 93% of them seen just once. Sample: naive CD8+ T cells from PBMCs. All receptors derive from a young man in good health. Some clones in this sample may be carry-over from other donors' samples. Both conserved end residues are part of each CDR3. The D gene is left open where the match is weak. A row's size may be missing; if present it is once, few, many or a size class.

clone_size j_call v_call d_call cdr3_length cdr3_nt cdr3_aa
NA TRBJ2-1 TRBV28 NA 15 TGTGCCAGCAGTTCCCCCATTAGCTCCTACAATGAGCAGTTCTTC CASSSPISSYNEQFF
NA TRBJ2-5 TRBV7-9 NA 16 TGTGCCAGCAGCTTAATCGGTAATCTGGCCCAAGAGACCCAGTACTTC CASSLIGNLAQETQYF
NA TRBJ1-1 TRBV5-1 NA 14 TGCGCCAGCAGCTTAGACAGAGCGAACACTGAAGCTTTCTTT CASSLDRANTEAFF
NA TRBJ2-1 TRBV5-5 NA 16 TGTGCCAGCACTCCCCCGGCCAGGGACATCTACAATGAGCAGTTCTTC CASTPPARDIYNEQFF
NA TRBJ2-7 TRBV7-9 NA 13 TGTGCCAGCAGCTTAGAAGACACCTACGAGCAGTACTTC CASSLEDTYEQYF
NA TRBJ1-1 TRBV28 NA 17 TGTGCCAGCAGTCCCCCAGTCCGGCCCGTCATGAACACTGAAGCTTTCTTT CASSPPVRPVMNTEAFF
NA TRBJ2-1 TRBV9 TRBD1 13 TGTGCCAGCACCACGGACAGGGCGGCTGAGCAGTTCTTC CASTTDRAAEQFF
NA TRBJ2-1 TRBV15 TRBD2 17 TGTGCCACCAGCAGTAGAACTAGCGGGAGAGGTAGCAATGAGCAGTTCTTC CATSSRTSGRGSNEQFF
NA TRBJ2-7 TRBV9 TRBD1 16 TGTGCCAGCAGCGTAGTAAACAGGGGGGCCCCCTACGAGCAGTACTTC CASSVVNRGAPYEQYF
NA TRBJ2-4 TRBV9 TRBD2 18 TGTGCCAGCAGCGCATCAGCCTCACTTAGCGGGGACGCAAACATTCAGTACTTC CASSASASLSGDANIQYF
once TRBJ2-1 TRBV7-9 NA 13 TGTGCCAGCAGCTTATCGGTCGACAATGAGCAGTTCTTC CASSLSVDNEQFF
NA TRBJ2-1 TRBV7-3 NA 15 TGTGCCAGCAGCCCTAGGGGGGGCTCCTACAATGAGCAGTTCTTC CASSPRGGSYNEQFF
NA TRBJ2-1 TRBV18 TRBD2 17 TGTGCCAGCTCACGCTTTCCTCGGGAGGGATTCGACAATGAGCAGTTCTTC CASSRFPREGFDNEQFF
NA TRBJ2-7 TRBV19 TRBD2 16 TGTGCCAGTAGTATCAGTGCGGGAGTAGGTTCCTACGAGCAGTACTTC CASSISAGVGSYEQYF
NA TRBJ1-4 TRBV11-2 NA 14 TGTGCCAGCAGCCATTATGGGTGGAATGAAAAACTGTTTTTT CASSHYGWNEKLFF
NA TRBJ1-5 TRBV28 NA 15 TGTGCCAGCAGTTTCGCGGAAGTAAGCAATCAGCCCCAGCATTTT CASSFAEVSNQPQHF
NA TRBJ2-7 TRBV27 TRBD2 15 TGTGCCAGCAGGTCAGGACTAGCGGGAGGAAACGAGCAGTACTTC CASRSGLAGGNEQYF
NA TRBJ2-5 TRBV4-2 TRBD2 14 TGTGCCAGCAGCCGTCTAGCGGGAGAAGAGACCCAGTACTTC CASSRLAGEETQYF
once TRBJ2-7 TRBV11-1 NA 13 TGTGCCAGCAGCCCAAGCAGGTCCCACGAGCAGTACTTC CASSPSRSHEQYF
NA TRBJ2-3 TRBV4-3 TRBD2 17 TGCGCCAGCAGCCAAGATGGGGCGGGAGGGCCAAGGGATACGCAGTATTTT CASSQDGAGGPRDTQYF
NA TRBJ2-5 TRBV7-9 NA 13 TGTGCCAGCAGCTACGGACAAGAAGAGACCCAGTACTTC CASSYGQEETQYF
NA TRBJ2-1 TRBV4-3 TRBD2 16 TGCGCCAGCAGCCAAGAGTGGACTAGTAGAATCAATGAGCAGTTCTTC CASSQEWTSRINEQFF
NA TRBJ1-6 TRBV4-1 NA 15 TGCGCCAGCAGCCAAGTAATGGGGTCAAATTCACCCCTCCACTTT CASSQVMGSNSPLHF
NA TRBJ2-1 TRBV25-1 TRBD2 14 TGTGCCAGCAGTGGGACTAGTTCCTACAATGAGCAGTTCTTC CASSGTSSYNEQFF
NA TRBJ2-7 TRBV27 TRBD2 16 TGTGCCAGCAGCCCTAGCGGGGGGGAGACCTCCTACGAGCAGTACTTC CASSPSGGETSYEQYF
NA TRBJ2-5 TRBV9 NA 16 TGTGCCAGCAGCGAAGGGGGACTGTTTCGTCCGGAGACCCAGTACTTC CASSEGGLFRPETQYF
NA TRBJ2-7 TRBV5-1 TRBD2 16 TGCGCCAGCAGCTTGGCCAAACTAGCGGGAACCTACGAGCAGTACTTC CASSLAKLAGTYEQYF
NA TRBJ2-1 TRBV28 TRBD2 19 TGTGCCAGCAGTCGATCCAATCCAGGACTAGCGCTATCCTACAATGAGCAGTTCTTC CASSRSNPGLALSYNEQFF
NA TRBJ2-3 TRBV18 NA 13 TGTGCCAGCTCACCACCGGGAACAGATACGCAGTATTTT CASSPPGTDTQYF
NA TRBJ2-7 TRBV5-5 NA 13 TGTGCCAGCAGCTTCCGGAGCTCCTACGAGCAGTACTTC CASSFRSSYEQYF
NA TRBJ2-7 TRBV9 NA 15 TGTGCCAGCAGCGTCTCCGGATTGACACCCTACGAGCAGTACTTC CASSVSGLTPYEQYF
NA TRBJ2-1 TRBV11-2 NA 16 TGTGCCAGCAGCTTAGATCTCGTCGCGTCAGACAATGAGCAGTTCTTC CASSLDLVASDNEQFF
NA TRBJ2-3 TRBV19 NA 15 TGTGCCAGTAGTCCGGGGACTTCCAGGGCAGATACGCAGTATTTT CASSPGTSRADTQYF
NA TRBJ2-3 TRBV19 NA 15 TGTGCCAGTAGAGGGAGGACAGCAAGCACAGATACGCAGTATTTT CASRGRTASTDTQYF
NA TRBJ1-1 TRBV7-9 NA 15 TGTGCCAGCAGCTCCCTGGTAGTGTCGAACACTGAAGCTTTCTTT CASSSLVVSNTEAFF
NA TRBJ2-5 TRBV4-3 TRBD1 17 TGCGCCAGCAGCCAAGAAGGGCCTTGGACAGGGACAGAGACCCAGTACTTC CASSQEGPWTGTETQYF
NA TRBJ2-2 TRBV27 NA 12 TGTGCCAGCAGTTTCCTTAACGGGGAGCTGTTTTTT CASSFLNGELFF
NA TRBJ2-7 TRBV28 NA 10 TGTGCCAGCAACCCATACGAGCAGTACTTC CASNPYEQYF
NA TRBJ2-2 TRBV11-2 NA 15 TGTGCCAGCAGCTTATGGAGGACGAACACCGGGGAGCTGTTTTTT CASSLWRTNTGELFF
NA TRBJ2-2 TRBV7-9 TRBD1 16 TGTGCCAGCAGCCCCTCCCCGGGACAGGCCACCGGGGAGCTGTTTTTT CASSPSPGQATGELFF
once TRBJ2-5 TRBV27 TRBD2 16 TGTGCCAGCAGTTTATTGGGGGGGAGAGGCCAAGAGACCCAGTACTTC CASSLLGGRGQETQYF
few TRBJ1-1 TRBV7-9 TRBD1 16 TGTGCCAGCAGCATTGGGATCGGGACAGGGGTAGCTGAAGCTTTCTTT CASSIGIGTGVAEAFF
NA TRBJ2-1 TRBV11-2 TRBD2 15 TGTGCCAGCAGCGAAGAGCGGGAGGGCCCCAATGAGCAGTTCTTC CASSEEREGPNEQFF
NA TRBJ2-7 TRBV27 TRBD1 14 TGTGCCAGCAGTTTATGGGACAGGGGGGACGAGCAGTACTTC CASSLWDRGDEQYF
NA TRBJ2-7 TRBV15 NA 13 TGTGCCACCAGCGGACAGTCTGTCCACGAGCAGTACTTC CATSGQSVHEQYF
NA TRBJ1-3 TRBV11-2 NA 19 TGTGCCAGCAGCCTAACTGGGGCAAGGGGGACTTTCTCTGGAAACACCATATATTTT CASSLTGARGTFSGNTIYF
NA TRBJ2-2 TRBV7-9 NA 16 TGTGCCAGCAGCTTTGGCGGGAGAGGGGGGACCGGGGAGCTGTTTTTT CASSFGGRGGTGELFF
NA TRBJ2-5 TRBV29-1 TRBD1 16 TGCAGCGTTGAATTCCGGCCGGACAGGCCCCAAGAGACCCAGTACTTC CSVEFRPDRPQETQYF
once TRBJ2-3 TRBV27 TRBD2 16 TGTGCCAGCAGTTTATTTAGCGGGATTAACACAGATACGCAGTATTTT CASSLFSGINTDTQYF
NA TRBJ1-1 TRBV28 TRBD1 14 TGTGCCAGCAGTTTGACAGGGAAGAACACTGAAGCTTTCTTT CASSLTGKNTEAFF
NA TRBJ1-2 TRBV2 NA 13 TGTGCCAGCAGGGACAGAGAGCAATATGGCTACACCTTC CASRDREQYGYTF
NA TRBJ2-7 TRBV14 NA 15 TGTGCCAGCAGCCCAGAGACGGGGAGGGGGTACGAGCAGTACTTC CASSPETGRGYEQYF
NA TRBJ2-7 TRBV7-6 TRBD2 16 TGTGCCAGCAGCTTAGGGGGGGGTGGATCCTCCTACGAGCAGTACTTC CASSLGGGGSSYEQYF
few TRBJ2-2 TRBV19 NA 14 TGTGCCAGTAGTATAGTACCGAACGCCGGGGAGCTGTTTTTT CASSIVPNAGELFF
NA TRBJ2-3 TRBV10-3 TRBD2 18 TGTGCCATCAGTGAGCTCAGACTCCTTCGGGAGGGCACAGATACGCAGTATTTT CAISELRLLREGTDTQYF
NA TRBJ2-4 TRBV11-2 TRBD1 15 TGTGCCAGCAGCTTAGTCGGACAGGGTAAAAACATTCAGTACTTC CASSLVGQGKNIQYF
NA TRBJ2-1 TRBV4-1 TRBD1 12 TGCGCCAGCGGGGGACAGGGGAATGAGCAGTTCTTC CASGGQGNEQFF
NA TRBJ2-1 TRBV9 NA 15 TGTGCCAGCAGCGGGCCCCTGGTTTACGACAATGAGCAGTTCTTC CASSGPLVYDNEQFF
NA TRBJ2-7 TRBV7-9 NA 15 TGTGCCAGCAGCCCCCTAAAGAGGTCCCACTACGAGCAGTACTTC CASSPLKRSHYEQYF
NA TRBJ2-1 TRBV9 TRBD2 15 TGTGCCAGCAGCGTATTAGCGGGAGGTGGGAATGAGCAGTTCTTC CASSVLAGGGNEQFF